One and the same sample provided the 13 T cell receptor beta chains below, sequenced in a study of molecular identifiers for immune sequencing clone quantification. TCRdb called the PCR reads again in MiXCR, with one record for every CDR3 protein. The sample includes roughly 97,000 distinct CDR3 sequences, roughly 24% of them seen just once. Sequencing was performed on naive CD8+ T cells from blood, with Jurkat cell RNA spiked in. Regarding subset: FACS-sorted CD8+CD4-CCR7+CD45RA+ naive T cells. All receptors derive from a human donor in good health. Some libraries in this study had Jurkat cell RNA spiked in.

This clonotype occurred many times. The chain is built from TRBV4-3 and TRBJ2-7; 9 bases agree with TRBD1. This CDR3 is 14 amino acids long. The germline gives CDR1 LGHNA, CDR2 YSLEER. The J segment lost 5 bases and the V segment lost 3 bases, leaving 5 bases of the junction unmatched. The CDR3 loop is CASSHPGTGNEQYF. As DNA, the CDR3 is TGCGCCAGCAGCCACCCCGGGACAGGGAACGAGCAGTACTTC.

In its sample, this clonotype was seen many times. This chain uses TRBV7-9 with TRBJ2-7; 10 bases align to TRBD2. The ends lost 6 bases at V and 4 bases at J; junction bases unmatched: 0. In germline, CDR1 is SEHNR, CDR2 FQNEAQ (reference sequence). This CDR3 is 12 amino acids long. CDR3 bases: TGTGCCAGCAGAGCGGGGGGGTACGAGCAGTACTTC. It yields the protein CASRAGGYEQYF.

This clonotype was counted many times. CDR3 loop: CASNSGTNEKLFF. The CDR3 DNA reads TGCGCCAGCAACTCCGGGACTAATGAAAAACTGTTTTTT. This rearrangement joins TRBV10-2 to TRBJ1-4, with D unclear. Germline lookup yields CDR1 WSHSY and CDR2 SAAADI. The CDR3 contains 13 residues. Trimming removed 7 bases at V and 2 bases at J, with 8 bases between.

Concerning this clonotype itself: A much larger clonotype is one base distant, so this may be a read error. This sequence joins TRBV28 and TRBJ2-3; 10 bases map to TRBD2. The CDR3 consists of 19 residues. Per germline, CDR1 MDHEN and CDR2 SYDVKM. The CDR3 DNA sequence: TGTGCCAGCAGTTCGCTGCGAATTGGGACTAGCGAGAGCACAGATGCGCAGTATTTT. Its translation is CASSSLRIGTSESTDAQYF.

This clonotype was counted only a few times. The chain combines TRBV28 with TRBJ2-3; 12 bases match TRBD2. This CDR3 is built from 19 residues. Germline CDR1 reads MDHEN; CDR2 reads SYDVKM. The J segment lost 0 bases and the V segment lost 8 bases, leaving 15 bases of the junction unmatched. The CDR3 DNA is TGTGCCAGCCAGGGATGGACTAGCGGGGTCCCCATTAGCACAGATACGCAGTATTTT. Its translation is CASQGWTSGVPISTDTQYF.

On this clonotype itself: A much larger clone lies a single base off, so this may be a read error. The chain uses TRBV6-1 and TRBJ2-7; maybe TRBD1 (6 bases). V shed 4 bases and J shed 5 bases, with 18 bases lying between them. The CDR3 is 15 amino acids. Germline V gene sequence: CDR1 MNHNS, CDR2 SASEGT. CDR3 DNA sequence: TGTGCCAGCAGTGGCAAACAGGGTGGTATGCACGAGCAGTACTTC. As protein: CASSGKQGGMHEQYF.

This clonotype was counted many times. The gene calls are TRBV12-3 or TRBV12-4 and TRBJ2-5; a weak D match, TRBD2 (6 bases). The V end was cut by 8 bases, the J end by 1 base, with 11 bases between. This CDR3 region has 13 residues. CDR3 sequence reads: CASLGGSQETQYF. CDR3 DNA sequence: TGTGCCAGCCTGGGAGGAAGCCAAGAGACCCAGTACTTC.

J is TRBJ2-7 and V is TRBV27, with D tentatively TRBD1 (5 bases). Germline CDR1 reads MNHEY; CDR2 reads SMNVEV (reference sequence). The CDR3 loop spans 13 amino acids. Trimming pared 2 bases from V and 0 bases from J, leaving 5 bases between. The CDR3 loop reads CASSLQGSYEQYF. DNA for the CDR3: TGTGCCAGCAGTTTACAGGGCTCCTACGAGCAGTACTTC.

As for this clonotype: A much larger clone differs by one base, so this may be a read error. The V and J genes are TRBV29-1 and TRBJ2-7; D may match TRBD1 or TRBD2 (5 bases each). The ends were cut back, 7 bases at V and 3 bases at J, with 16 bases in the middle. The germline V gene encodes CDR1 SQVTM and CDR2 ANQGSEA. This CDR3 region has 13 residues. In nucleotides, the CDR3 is TGCAGCGCCGGCCGGGACGGCTTCTACGAGCAGTACTTC. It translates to CSAGRDGFYEQYF.

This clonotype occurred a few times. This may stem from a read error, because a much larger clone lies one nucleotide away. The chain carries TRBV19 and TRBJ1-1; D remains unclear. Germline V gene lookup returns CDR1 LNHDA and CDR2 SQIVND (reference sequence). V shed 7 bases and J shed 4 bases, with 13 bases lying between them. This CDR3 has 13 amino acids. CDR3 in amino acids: CASNREYSTEAFF. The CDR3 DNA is TGTGCCAGTAACCGGGAGTACAGCACTGAAGCTTTCTTT.

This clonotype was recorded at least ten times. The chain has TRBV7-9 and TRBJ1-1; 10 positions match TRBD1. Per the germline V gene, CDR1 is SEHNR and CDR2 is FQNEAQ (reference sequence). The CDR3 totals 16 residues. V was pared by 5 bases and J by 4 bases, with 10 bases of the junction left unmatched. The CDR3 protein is CASSPRDRGEFTEAFF. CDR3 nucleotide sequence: TGTGCCAGCAGCCCCCGGGACAGGGGAGAGTTCACTGAAGCTTTCTTT.

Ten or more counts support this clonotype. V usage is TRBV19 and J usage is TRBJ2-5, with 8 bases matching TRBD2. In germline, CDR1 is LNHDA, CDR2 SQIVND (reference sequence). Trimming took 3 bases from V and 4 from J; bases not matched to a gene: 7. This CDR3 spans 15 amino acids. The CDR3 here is CASSMSPGGRETQYF. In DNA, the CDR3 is TGTGCCAGTAGTATGAGTCCGGGGGGGCGAGAGACCCAGTACTTC. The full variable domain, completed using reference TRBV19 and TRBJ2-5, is DGGITQSPKYLFRKEGQNVTLSCEQNLNHDAMYWYRQDPGQGLRLIYYSQIVNDFQKGDIAEGYSVSREKKESFPLTVTSAQKNPTAFYLCASSMSPGGRETQYFGPGTRLLVL.

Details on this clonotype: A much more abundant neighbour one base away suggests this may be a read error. The CDR3 coding sequence is TGTGCCAGCGTCGGGAGCTCCCACGAGCAGTACTTC. Its translation: CASVGSSHEQYF. The chain uses TRBV6-1 and TRBJ2-7, with D possibly matching TRBD2 (6 bases). The length of the CDR3 is 12 residues. Germline-derived CDR1 and CDR2 are MNHNS and SASEGT.